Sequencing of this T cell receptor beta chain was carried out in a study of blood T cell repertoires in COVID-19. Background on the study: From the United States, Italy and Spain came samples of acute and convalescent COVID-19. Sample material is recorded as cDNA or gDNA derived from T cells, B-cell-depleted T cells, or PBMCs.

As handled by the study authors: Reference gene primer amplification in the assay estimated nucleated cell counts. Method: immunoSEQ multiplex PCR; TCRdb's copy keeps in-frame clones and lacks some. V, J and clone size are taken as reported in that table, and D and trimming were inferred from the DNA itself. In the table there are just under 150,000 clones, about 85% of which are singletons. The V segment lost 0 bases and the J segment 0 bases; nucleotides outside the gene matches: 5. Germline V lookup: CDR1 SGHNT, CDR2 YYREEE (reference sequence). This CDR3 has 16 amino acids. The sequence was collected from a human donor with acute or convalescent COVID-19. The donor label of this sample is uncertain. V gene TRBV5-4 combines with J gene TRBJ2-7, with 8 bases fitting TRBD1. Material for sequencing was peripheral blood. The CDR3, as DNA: TGTGCCAGCAGCTTGGCCGGGACAGGAAGCTCCTACGAGCAGTACGTC. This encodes CASSLAGTGSSYEQYV.